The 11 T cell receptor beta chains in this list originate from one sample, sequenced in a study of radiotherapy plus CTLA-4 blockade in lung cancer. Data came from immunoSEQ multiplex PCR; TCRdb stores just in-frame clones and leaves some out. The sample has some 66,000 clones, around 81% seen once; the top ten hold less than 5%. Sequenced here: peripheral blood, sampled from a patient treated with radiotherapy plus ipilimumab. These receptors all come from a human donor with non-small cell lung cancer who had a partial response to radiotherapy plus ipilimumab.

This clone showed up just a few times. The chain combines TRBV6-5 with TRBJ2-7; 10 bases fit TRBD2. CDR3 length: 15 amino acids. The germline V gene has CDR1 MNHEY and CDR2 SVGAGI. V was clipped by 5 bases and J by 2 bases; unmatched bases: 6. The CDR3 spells CASSRSGTSAYEQYF. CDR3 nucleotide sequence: TGTGCCAGCAGTCGCTCCGGGACTAGCGCCTACGAGCAGTACTTC.

The CDR3 nucleotides read TGTGCCAGCACCCCCGGGACAGGGGTAGAGACCCAGTACTTC. Encoded protein: CASTPGTGVETQYF. The V call is TRBV2, the J call TRBJ2-5, with 10 positions matching TRBD1. Germline lookup yields CDR1 SNHLY and CDR2 FYNNEI. The CDR3 spans 14 residues. J lost 4 bases, V lost 7 bases, and 6 bases had no gene match.

The CDR3 loop reads CASTTHGGAYEQYF. CDR3 bases: TGTGCCAGCACCACTCACGGAGGCGCCTACGAGCAGTACTTC. The chain uses TRBV28 and TRBJ2-7, with D tentatively TRBD2 (5 bases). V was shortened by 7 bases and J by 2 bases, with 15 bases between the two germline ends. The germline gives CDR1 MDHEN, CDR2 SYDVKM. The CDR3 is 14 amino acids.

The CDR3 sequence: CASSVLAGGTGELFF. The CDR3 coding sequence is TGTGCCAGCAGCGTCCTTGCGGGGGGCACCGGGGAGCTGTTTTTT. This rearrangement joins TRBV6-1 to TRBJ2-2; the match to TRBD2 covers 8 bases. After removal of 6 bases from V and 4 bases from J, the junction contained 7 bases not matched to a gene. The length of the CDR3 is 15 residues. CDR1 is MNHNS and CDR2 is SASEGT in the germline V gene.

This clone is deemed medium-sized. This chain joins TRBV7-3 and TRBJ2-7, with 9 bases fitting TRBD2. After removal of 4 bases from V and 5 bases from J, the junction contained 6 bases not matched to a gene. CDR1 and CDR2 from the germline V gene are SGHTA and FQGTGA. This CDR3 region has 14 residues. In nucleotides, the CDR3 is TGTGCCAGCAGCTCGGGACTAGCTGTCGACGAGCAGTACTTC. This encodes CASSSGLAVDEQYF.

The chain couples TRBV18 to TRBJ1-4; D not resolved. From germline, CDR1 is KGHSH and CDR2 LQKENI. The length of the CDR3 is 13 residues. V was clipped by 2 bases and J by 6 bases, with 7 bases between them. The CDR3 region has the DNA TGTGCCAGCTCACCAAGCGGATATGAAAAACTGTTTTTT. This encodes CASSPSGYEKLFF.

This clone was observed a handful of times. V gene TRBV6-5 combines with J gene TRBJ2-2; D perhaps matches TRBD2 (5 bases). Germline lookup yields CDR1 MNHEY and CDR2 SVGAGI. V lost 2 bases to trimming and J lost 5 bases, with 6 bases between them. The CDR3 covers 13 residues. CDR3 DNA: TGTGCCAGCAGTTACGAGGGAACCGGGGAGCTGTTTTTT. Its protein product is CASSYEGTGELFF.

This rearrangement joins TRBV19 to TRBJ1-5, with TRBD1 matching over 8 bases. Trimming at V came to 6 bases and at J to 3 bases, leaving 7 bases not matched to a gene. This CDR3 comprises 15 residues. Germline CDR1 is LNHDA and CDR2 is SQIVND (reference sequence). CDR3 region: CASSWTGNDNQPQHF. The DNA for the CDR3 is TGTGCCAGTAGCTGGACAGGGAATGACAATCAGCCCCAGCATTTT. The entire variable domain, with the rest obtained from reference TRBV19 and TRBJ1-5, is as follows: DGGITQSPKYLFRKEGQNVTLSCEQNLNHDAMYWYRQDPGQGLRLIYYSQIVNDFQKGDIAEGYSVSREKKESFPLTVTSAQKNPTAFYLCASSWTGNDNQPQHFGDGTRLSIL.

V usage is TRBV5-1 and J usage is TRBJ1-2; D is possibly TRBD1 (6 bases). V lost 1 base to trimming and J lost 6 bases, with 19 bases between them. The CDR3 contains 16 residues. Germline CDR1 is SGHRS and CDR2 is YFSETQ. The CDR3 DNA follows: TGCGCCAGCAGCTTGATAGGGGCAGGGGTGCTGGATGGCTACACCTTC. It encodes CASSLIGAGVLDGYTF.

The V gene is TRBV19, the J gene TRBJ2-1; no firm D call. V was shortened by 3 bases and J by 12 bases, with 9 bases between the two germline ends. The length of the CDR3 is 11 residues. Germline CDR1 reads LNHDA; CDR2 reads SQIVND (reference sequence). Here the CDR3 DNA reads TGTGCCAGTAGTATCGGCCGCGGGCAGTTCTTC. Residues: CASSIGRGQFF.

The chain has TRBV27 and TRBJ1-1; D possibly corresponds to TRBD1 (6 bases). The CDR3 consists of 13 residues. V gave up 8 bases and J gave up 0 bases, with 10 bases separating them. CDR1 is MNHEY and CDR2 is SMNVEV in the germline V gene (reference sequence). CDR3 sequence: CASGRGMNTEAFF. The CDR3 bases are TGTGCCAGCGGAAGGGGGATGAACACTGAAGCTTTCTTT.